This T cell receptor (beta chain) comes out of a study of shared clonotypes between healthy human individuals. Study at large: CD4 naive and memory got three plates each, CD8 naive two, CD8 memory one.

The CDR3 runs 8 residues. V was clipped by 0 bases and J by 12 bases, with 0 bases between them. The germline gives CDR1 DFQATT, CDR2 SNEGSKA (reference sequence). None of the donors, who were healthy HIV-negative adults, had recently had acute infections or vaccinations. Only Caucasian adults living in Nashville, Tennessee served as donors. TCRdb's table, derived via immunoSEQ multiplex PCR, lists solely in-frame clones and lacks some. Among roughly 2,500,000 clones, approximately 93% were seen once, and the ten largest hold approximately 0.35%. Whole-study results and caveats: Sharing of clonotypes among donors was expected to vary with sequencing depth.

Of note for this clone: Its cognate antigen is unknown. The same CDR3 also results from other DNA sequences found in this sample.

Sequencing was performed on naive CD4+ T cells from PBMCs. Sample subset: CD45RA+ positively selected. This receptor was taken from a man younger than 35 in good health. Some clones in this sample may be carry-over from other donors' samples. The V call is TRBV20-1, the J call TRBJ2-1; D is undetermined. CDR3 nucleotide sequence: TGCAGTGCTAGAGAGCAGTTCTTC. It yields the protein CSAREQFF.